The 26 T cell receptor beta chains presented below share a single source sample, sequenced in a study of blood T cells in healthy people across ages. For the second PCR, which ran for roughly 6 to 12 cycles, a sample-barcoded 5' primer and a J-beta primer mix were used. TCRdb reanalysed the 5' RACE reads using MiXCR and keeps one entry per CDR3 protein. In the table there are some 1 million distinct CDR3 sequences, 40% to 55% of which are singletons. Sequencing input: blood. The receptor source for this set is a woman aged 55-69 years in good health.

The V call is TRBV5-4, the J call TRBJ2-5, with TRBD2 matching over 8 bases. With the DNA end fitting TRBJ2-7 better, the J assignment may be wrong. CDR1 and CDR2 (germline): SGHNT, YYREEE (reference sequence). The CDR3 is 15 amino acids. The CDR3 loop is CASSLEGTSLDEQYF. CDR3 DNA sequence: TGTGCCAGCAGCTTGGAAGGGACTAGTCTCGACGAGCAGTACTTC.

V is TRBV20-1 and J is TRBJ2-1, with D maybe TRBD2 (6 bases). The length of the CDR3 is 15 residues. Germline values: CDR1 DFQATT, CDR2 SNEGSKA (reference sequence). V lost 2 bases, J lost 2 bases, and 13 bases lay in between. The CDR3 reads CSARKRLATYNEQFF. The CDR3 DNA reads as TGCAGTGCTAGAAAACGCCTAGCGACCTACAATGAGCAGTTCTTC.

The CDR3 reads CASALAGAADTQYF. CDR3 nucleotides: TGTGCCAGCGCCTTGGCGGGAGCCGCAGATACGCAGTATTTT. The chain couples TRBV27 to TRBJ2-3; 7 bases fit TRBD2. Germline lookup yields CDR1 MNHEY and CDR2 SMNVEV (reference sequence). V dropped 8 bases and J dropped 4; count of bases not matched to a gene: 9. The CDR3 is made up of 14 amino acids.

V gene TRBV19 combines with J gene TRBJ2-4; the D gene is possibly TRBD2 (5 bases). The CDR3 runs to 15 residues. Germline loops: CDR1 LNHDA, CDR2 SQIVND (reference sequence). V was pared by 2 bases and J by 1 base, with 9 bases between. CDR3 residues: CASSISSGAKNIQYF. The CDR3 region has the DNA TGTGCCAGTAGTATATCATCGGGGGCCAAAAACATTCAGTACTTC.

This clonotype was found once. The chain uses TRBV27 and TRBJ2-1, with 12 nucleotides matching TRBD1. Germline CDR1 is MNHEY and CDR2 is SMNVEV (reference sequence). This CDR3 has 17 amino acids. With V trimmed by 4 bases and J by 5 bases, 9 bases remained unmatched. This CDR3 reads CASSSLGTGGFHNEQFF. In DNA form, the CDR3 reads TGTGCCAGCAGTTCCCTCGGGACAGGGGGCTTCCACAATGAGCAGTTCTTC.

This chain connects TRBV12-3 or TRBV12-4 to TRBJ2-4, with D maybe TRBD2 (5 bases). Gene TRBJ2-7 matches the end of the DNA better, so the J call may be wrong. The CDR3 extends over 15 amino acids. The CDR3 DNA follows: TGTGCCAGCGGACTGCCTAAGGGATCTGGGCACGAGCAGTACTTC. Protein product: CASGLPKGSGHEQYF.

The gene calls are TRBV2 and TRBJ2-7; D is unresolved. Germline assignment: CDR1 SNHLY and CDR2 FYNNEI. This CDR3 comprises 14 residues. The V end lost 7 bases, the J end lost 6 bases, and 19 bases lay between the germline ends. The CDR3 protein is CASKPTDSLFEQYF. CDR3 nucleotide sequence: TGTGCCAGCAAGCCTACAGATAGCCTTTTCGAGCAGTACTTC.

The rearrangement links TRBV4-1 to TRBJ1-2; D is unclear. CDR3 size: 13 residues. Trimming left V 3 bases short and J 6 bases short, with 11 bases between. Germline CDR1 MGHRA, CDR2 YSYEKL. This CDR3 reads CASSHKSLHGYTF. The CDR3 DNA is TGCGCCAGCAGCCATAAATCACTACATGGCTACACCTTC.

The chain is built from TRBV28 and TRBJ2-7; possible D gene TRBD1, 5 bases. Germline lookup yields CDR1 MDHEN and CDR2 SYDVKM. With 8 bases removed from V and 2 bases from J, the gap between germline ends came to 10 bases. The CDR3 has 12 amino acids. Here the CDR3 reads CASFRGAYEQYF. In DNA form, the CDR3 reads TGTGCCAGCTTTAGGGGCGCCTACGAGCAGTACTTC.

This clonotype turned up a few times. V is TRBV20-1 and J is TRBJ2-7; D is uncertain. Germline V gene sequence: CDR1 DFQATT, CDR2 SNEGSKA (reference sequence). The V gene lost 5 bases and the J gene lost 2 bases, with 19 bases spanning the gap. The CDR3 is 15 amino acids. CDR3 sequence reads: CSAPAFGGKTYEQYF. CDR3 sequence (DNA): TGCAGTGCTCCAGCGTTTGGCGGCAAAACCTACGAGCAGTACTTC.

This clonotype was recorded a few times. The rearrangement joins TRBV20-1 to TRBJ2-3; 10 bases align to TRBD2. CDR1 is DFQATT, CDR2 SNEGSKA, per germline (reference sequence). Trimming took 3 bases from V and 2 from J; bases not matched to a gene: 5. This CDR3 spans 15 amino acids. In nucleotides, the CDR3 is TGCAGTGCTAGTGTGCTAGCGGGGGACACAGATACGCAGTATTTT. It encodes CSASVLAGDTDTQYF.

The chain couples TRBV10-1 to TRBJ2-1; D gene ambiguous. V lost 0 bases, J lost 3 bases, and 6 bases lay in between. The germline V gene encodes CDR1 WNHNN and CDR2 SYGVQD (reference sequence). This CDR3 is 14 amino acids long. For the CDR3, the DNA is TGCGCCAGCAGTGAGTCTCCGGACTACAATGAGCAGTTCTTC. This sequence encodes CASSESPDYNEQFF.

This clonotype was seen a handful of times. The J gene is TRBJ2-7, the V gene TRBV15; no reliable D call. Trimming took off 0 bases at V and 0 bases at J, with 15 bases between the two ends. Germline-derived CDR1 and CDR2 are LNHNV and YYDKDF (reference sequence). The CDR3 totals 17 residues. The CDR3 nucleotides read TGTGCCACCAGCAGAGAACGGGCCACCCAGCGCTCCTACGAGCAGTACTTC. It is translated as CATSRERATQRSYEQYF.

Only a few counts were recorded for this clonotype. The gene calls are TRBV29-1 and TRBJ2-7; 10 bases match TRBD1. CDR1 is SQVTM, CDR2 ANQGSEA, per germline. The CDR3 has 14 residues. The ends lost 6 bases at V and 3 bases at J; junction bases unmatched: 8. The CDR3 reads CSVYGDRGYYEQYF. In DNA, the CDR3 is TGCAGCGTCTATGGGGACAGGGGTTACTACGAGCAGTACTTC.

The table lists this clonotype with a few counts. The chain employs TRBV5-5 and TRBJ1-6, with a possible D match to TRBD1 (6 bases). CDR3 size: 16 residues. The V and J ends lost 0 bases and 6 bases respectively, with 13 bases between them. CDR1 and CDR2 from the germline V gene are SGHKS and YYEKEE (reference sequence). The CDR3 nucleotides are TGTGCCAGCAGCTTGGACCCGGGGGGCGGTAATTCACCCCTCCACTTT. Its translation: CASSLDPGGGNSPLHF.

This clonotype was counted a few times. The genes are TRBV27 and TRBJ1-6; D gene uncertain. CDR1 is MNHEY, CDR2 SMNVEV, per germline (reference sequence). CDR3 length: 16 residues. V was cut by 6 bases and J by 2 bases, with 14 bases left in between. The CDR3 DNA sequence: TGTGCCAGCAGCCCCGACCGGCGGACCTATAATTCACCCCTCCACTTT. Translated: CASSPDRRTYNSPLHF.

This chain joins TRBV20-1 and TRBJ2-1; D possibly matches TRBD1 or TRBD2 (5 bases each). V lost 4 bases and J 7 bases, leaving 17 bases between the germline ends. Germline V gene sequence: CDR1 DFQATT, CDR2 SNEGSKA (reference sequence). The CDR3 is 14 residues long. The CDR3 bases are TGCAGTGCTACACCGGGACCAGATCTAAATGAGCAGTTCTTC. Translation: CSATPGPDLNEQFF.

Concerning this clonotype itself: A read error is possible here, since a much larger clone lies one base away. The DNA for the CDR3 is TGTGCCAGCAATTCAGGACTAGCGGGAGGACTCTCCTACGAGCAGTACTTC. It specifies CASNSGLAGGLSYEQYF. V gene TRBV27 combines with J gene TRBJ2-7; 14 nucleotides match TRBD2. The V and J ends lost 7 bases and 0 bases, in that order; junction bases with no gene match: 8. The germline CDR1 and CDR2 sequences are MNHEY and SMNVEV (reference sequence). The CDR3 covers 17 residues.

The chain has TRBV24-1 and TRBJ2-1; 8 positions agree with TRBD2. Germline V gene data show CDR1 as KGHDR and CDR2 as SFDVKD. The CDR3 is made up of 15 amino acids. Trimming took 4 bases from V and 5 from J; bases not matched to a gene: 6. The CDR3 region is CATSEAGGGHNEQFF. The CDR3, as DNA: TGTGCCACCAGTGAGGCGGGAGGAGGTCACAATGAGCAGTTCTTC.

The rearrangement uses TRBV2 and TRBJ2-3; D may be TRBD2 (6 bases). The germline V and J ends were trimmed by 5 bases and 4 bases, with 7 bases remaining between them. This CDR3 is 12 amino acids long. CDR1 is SNHLY, CDR2 FYNNEI, per germline. The CDR3 here is CASSWEADTQYF. The DNA for the CDR3 is TGTGCCAGCAGTTGGGAGGCAGATACGCAGTATTTT.

The gene calls are TRBV6-1 and TRBJ2-1; 9 bases line up with TRBD2. The trim removed 7 bases at V and 7 bases at J, leaving 17 bases unmatched. The CDR3 covers 17 residues. The germline CDR1 and CDR2 sequences are MNHNS and SASEGT. CDR3 sequence reads: CASTTSGPRRGNNEQFF. The DNA for the CDR3 is TGTGCCAGCACGACTAGCGGCCCTCGGAGGGGGAATAATGAGCAGTTCTTC.

This clonotype turned up a few times. V and J are TRBV12-3 or TRBV12-4 and TRBJ2-5, with TRBD1 matching over 11 bases. Gene TRBJ2-7 matches the end of the DNA better, so the J call may be wrong. This CDR3 comprises 15 residues. The CDR3 protein is CASRDGQGATYEQYF. The CDR3 DNA reads TGTGCCAGCAGAGATGGACAGGGGGCCACCTACGAGCAGTACTTC.

In this sample, this clonotype turned up many times. This chain joins TRBV12-3 or TRBV12-4 and TRBJ2-7, with 9 positions matching TRBD1. The CDR3 is made up of 13 amino acids. The J segment lost 2 bases and the V segment lost 6 bases, leaving 2 bases of the junction unmatched. The CDR3 nucleotides read TGTGCCAGCAGCGGACAGGGGCCCTACGAGCAGTACTTC. Its translation: CASSGQGPYEQYF.

Only a few counts were recorded for this clonotype. The rearrangement links TRBV4-2 to TRBJ2-5, with a weak D call TRBD2 (5 bases). Trimming removed 4 bases from V and 3 bases from J, with 18 bases in between. The CDR3 is 16 residues long. Germline V CDR1 and CDR2: LGHNA, YNFKEQ. This CDR3 reads CASSRNLVVGEETQYF. CDR3 nucleotide sequence: TGTGCCAGCAGCCGGAACCTAGTGGTGGGAGAAGAGACCCAGTACTTC.

The CDR3 here is CSARPGLAFYEQYF. CDR3 nucleotide sequence: TGCAGTGCTCGCCCGGGACTAGCGTTCTACGAGCAGTACTTC. The chain links TRBV20-1 to TRBJ2-7, with 10 bases identical to TRBD2. CDR3 length: 14 amino acids. Trimming removed 5 bases from V and 3 bases from J; junction bases left unmatched: 7. From germline, CDR1 is DFQATT and CDR2 SNEGSKA (reference sequence).

This clonotype was picked up a small number of times. V and J are TRBV14 and TRBJ2-5, with 10 nucleotides matching TRBD1. J gave up 2 bases and V 5 bases, and 14 bases lay outside the gene matches. Germline V gene data show CDR1 as SGHDN and CDR2 as FVKESK. The CDR3 spans 18 residues. DNA for the CDR3: TGTGCCAGCAGCTCTCTACTCCCGGGACAGGGGTTTCAAGAGACCCAGTACTTC. Its translation: CASSSLLPGQGFQETQYF.